This TCR beta chain was sequenced for a study of PD-1 blockade in classical Hodgkin lymphoma. Profiling relied on immunoSEQ multiplex PCR, and the TCRdb table lists in-frame clones only, not all of them. The sample lists tens of thousands of clones; 66% were seen once. Time point meaning: cycle 4 day 1 (C4D1), after about 6 weeks of nivolumab. Brentuximab vedotin exposure varied, and every patient relapsed after autologous stem cell transplantation. V shed 1 base and J 6 bases; nucleotides not matched to a gene: 4. Germline assignment: CDR1 SGHRS and CDR2 YFSETQ. The CDR3 spans 15 residues. V is TRBV5-1 and J is TRBJ2-1, with TRBD2 identical over 10 bases. The material was peripheral blood mononuclear cells (PBMCs), obtained before the fourth cycle of nivolumab. The source is a human donor with classical Hodgkin lymphoma. The CDR3 DNA is TGCGCCAGCAGCTTGCCACTAGCGGGGTTCAATGAGCAGTTCTTC. Its protein is CASSLPLAGFNEQFF.